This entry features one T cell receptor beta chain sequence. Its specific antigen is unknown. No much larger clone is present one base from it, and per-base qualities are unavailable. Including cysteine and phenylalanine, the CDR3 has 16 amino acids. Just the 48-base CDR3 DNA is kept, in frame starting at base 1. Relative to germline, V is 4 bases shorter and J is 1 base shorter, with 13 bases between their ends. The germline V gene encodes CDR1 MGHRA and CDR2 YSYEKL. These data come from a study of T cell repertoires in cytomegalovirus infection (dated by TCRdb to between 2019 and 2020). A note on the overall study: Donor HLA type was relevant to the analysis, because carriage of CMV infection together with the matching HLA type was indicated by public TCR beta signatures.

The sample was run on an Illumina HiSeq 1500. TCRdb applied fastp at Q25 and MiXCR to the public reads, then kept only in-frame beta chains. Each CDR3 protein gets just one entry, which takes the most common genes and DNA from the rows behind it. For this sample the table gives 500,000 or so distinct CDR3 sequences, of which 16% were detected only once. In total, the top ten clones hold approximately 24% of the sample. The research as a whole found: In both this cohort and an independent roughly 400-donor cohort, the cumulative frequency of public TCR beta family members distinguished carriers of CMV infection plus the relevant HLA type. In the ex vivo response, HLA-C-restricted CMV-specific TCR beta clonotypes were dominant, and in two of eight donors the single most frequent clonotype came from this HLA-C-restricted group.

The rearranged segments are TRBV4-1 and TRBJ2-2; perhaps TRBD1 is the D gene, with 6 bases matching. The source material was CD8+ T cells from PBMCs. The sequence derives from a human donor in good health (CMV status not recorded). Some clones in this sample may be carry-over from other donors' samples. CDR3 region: CASSPKRTVNTGELFF. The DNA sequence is TGCGCCAGCAGCCCCAAAAGGACAGTGAACACCGGGGAGCTGTTTTTT.